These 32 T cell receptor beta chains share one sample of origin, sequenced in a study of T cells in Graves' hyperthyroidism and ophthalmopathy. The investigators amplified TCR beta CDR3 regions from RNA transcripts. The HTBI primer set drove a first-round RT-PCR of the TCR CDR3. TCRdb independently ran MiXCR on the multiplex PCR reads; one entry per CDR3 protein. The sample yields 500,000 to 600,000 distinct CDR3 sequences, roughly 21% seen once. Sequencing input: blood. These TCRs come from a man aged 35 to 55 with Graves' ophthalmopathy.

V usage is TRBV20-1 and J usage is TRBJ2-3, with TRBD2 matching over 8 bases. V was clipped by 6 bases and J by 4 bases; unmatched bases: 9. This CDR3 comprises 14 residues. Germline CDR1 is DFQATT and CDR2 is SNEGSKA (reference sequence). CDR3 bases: TGCAGTGCGCGGCGGGGGGCCAGCGCAGATACGCAGTATTTT. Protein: CSARRGASADTQYF.

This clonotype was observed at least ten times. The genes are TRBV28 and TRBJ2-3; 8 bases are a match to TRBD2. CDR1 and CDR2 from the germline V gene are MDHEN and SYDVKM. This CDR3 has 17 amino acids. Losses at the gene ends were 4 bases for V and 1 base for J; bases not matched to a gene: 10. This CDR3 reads CASSSLTSGRGTDTQYF. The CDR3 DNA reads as TGTGCCAGCAGTTCACTAACTAGCGGTAGGGGCACAGATACGCAGTATTTT. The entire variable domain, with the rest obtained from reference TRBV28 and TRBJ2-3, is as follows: DVKVTQSSRYLVKRTGEKVFLECVQDMDHENMFWYRQDPGLGLRLIYFSYDVKMKEKGDIPEGYSVSREKKERFSLILESASTNQTSMYLCASSSLTSGRGTDTQYFGPGTRLTVL.

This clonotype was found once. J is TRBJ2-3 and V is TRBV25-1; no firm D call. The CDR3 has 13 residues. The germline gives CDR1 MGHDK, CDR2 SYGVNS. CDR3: CATVADSTDTQYF. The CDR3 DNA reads TGTGCGACCGTGGCAGATAGCACAGATACGCAGTATTTT.

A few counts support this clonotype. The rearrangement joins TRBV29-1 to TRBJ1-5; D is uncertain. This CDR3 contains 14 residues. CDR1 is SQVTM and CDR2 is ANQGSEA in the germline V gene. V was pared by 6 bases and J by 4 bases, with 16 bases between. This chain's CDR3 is CSVRDLGPNQPQHF. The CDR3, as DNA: TGCAGCGTCCGGGATCTAGGTCCAAATCAGCCCCAGCATTTT.

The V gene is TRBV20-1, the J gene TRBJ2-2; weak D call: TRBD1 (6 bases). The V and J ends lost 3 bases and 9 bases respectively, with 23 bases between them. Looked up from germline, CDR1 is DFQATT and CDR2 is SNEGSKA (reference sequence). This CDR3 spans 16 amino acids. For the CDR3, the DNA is TGCAGTGCTAGGACTTCCGACAGGCTGGGTCACCGGGAGCTGTTTTTT. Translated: CSARTSDRLGHRELFF.

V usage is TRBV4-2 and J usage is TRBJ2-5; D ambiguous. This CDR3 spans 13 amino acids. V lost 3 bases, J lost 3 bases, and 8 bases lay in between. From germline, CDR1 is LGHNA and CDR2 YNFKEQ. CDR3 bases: TGTGCCAGCAGCCACCCCCCGGAAGAGACCCAGTACTTC. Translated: CASSHPPEETQYF.

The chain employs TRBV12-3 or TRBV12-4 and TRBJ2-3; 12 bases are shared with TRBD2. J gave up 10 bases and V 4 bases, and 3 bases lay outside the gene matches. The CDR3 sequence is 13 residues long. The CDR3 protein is CASSSLAGGPQYF. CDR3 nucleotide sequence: TGTGCCAGCAGTTCGCTAGCGGGAGGGCCGCAGTATTTT.

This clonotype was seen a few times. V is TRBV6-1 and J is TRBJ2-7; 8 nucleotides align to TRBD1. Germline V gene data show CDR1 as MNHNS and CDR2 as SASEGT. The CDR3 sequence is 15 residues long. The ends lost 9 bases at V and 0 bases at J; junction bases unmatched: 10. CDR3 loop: CASARSGQDSYEQYF. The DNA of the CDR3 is TGTGCCAGTGCAAGGTCGGGACAGGACTCCTACGAGCAGTACTTC.

The CDR3 loop reads CASSTQTRTQHF. CDR3 nucleotide sequence: TGTGCCAGTAGTACCCAGACAAGGACCCAGCATTTT. V gene TRBV19 combines with J gene TRBJ1-5; no clear D. The CDR3 has 12 amino acids. Germline assignment: CDR1 LNHDA and CDR2 SQIVND (reference sequence). Trimming pared 4 bases from V and 11 bases from J, leaving 12 bases between.

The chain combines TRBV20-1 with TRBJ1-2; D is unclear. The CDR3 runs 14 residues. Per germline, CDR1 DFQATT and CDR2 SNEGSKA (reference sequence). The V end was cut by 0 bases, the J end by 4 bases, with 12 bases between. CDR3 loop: CSARDLRAVYGYTF. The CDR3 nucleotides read TGCAGTGCTAGAGATTTGCGGGCCGTCTATGGCTACACCTTC.

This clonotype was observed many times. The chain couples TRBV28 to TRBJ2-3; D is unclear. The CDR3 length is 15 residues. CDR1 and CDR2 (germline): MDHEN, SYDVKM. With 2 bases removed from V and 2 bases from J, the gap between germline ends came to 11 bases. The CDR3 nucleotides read TGTGCCAGCAGTTTAGTAGGGTTCTCCACAGATACGCAGTATTTT. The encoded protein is CASSLVGFSTDTQYF.

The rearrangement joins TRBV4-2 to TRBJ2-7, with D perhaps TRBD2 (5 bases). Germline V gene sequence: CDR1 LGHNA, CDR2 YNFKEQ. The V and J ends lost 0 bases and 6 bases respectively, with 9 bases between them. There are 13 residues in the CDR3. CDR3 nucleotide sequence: TGTGCCAGCAGCCAAGATTTTGCGGGCGAGCAGTACTTC. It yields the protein CASSQDFAGEQYF.

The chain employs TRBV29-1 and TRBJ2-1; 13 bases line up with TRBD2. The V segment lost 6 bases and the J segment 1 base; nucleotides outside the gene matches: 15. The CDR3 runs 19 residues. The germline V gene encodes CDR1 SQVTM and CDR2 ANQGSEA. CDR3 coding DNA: TGCAGCGTGCGATTGAAGGGGACTAGCGGGACTAGGTCCTACAATGAGCAGTTCTTC. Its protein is CSVRLKGTSGTRSYNEQFF.

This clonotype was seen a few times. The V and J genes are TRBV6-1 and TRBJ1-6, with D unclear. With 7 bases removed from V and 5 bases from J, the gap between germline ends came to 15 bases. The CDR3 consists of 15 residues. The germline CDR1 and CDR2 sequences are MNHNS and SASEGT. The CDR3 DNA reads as TGTGCCAGCACCCTACCCGAGACAAATAATTCACCCCTCCACTTT. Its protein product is CASTLPETNNSPLHF.

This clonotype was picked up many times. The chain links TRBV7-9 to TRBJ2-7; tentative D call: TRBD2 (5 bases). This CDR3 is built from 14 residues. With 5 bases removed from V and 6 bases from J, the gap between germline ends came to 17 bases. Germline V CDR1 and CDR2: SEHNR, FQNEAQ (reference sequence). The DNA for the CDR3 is TGTGCCAGCAGCGCGGACCTGCCGGCGGGCGAGCAGTACTTC. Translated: CASSADLPAGEQYF.

In DNA, the CDR3 is TGCGCCAGCAGCCACGGGACAGATAGCACAGATACGCAGTATTTT. Amino acid sequence: CASSHGTDSTDTQYF. The chain is built from TRBV4-3 and TRBJ2-3; 7 bases fit TRBD1. The CDR3 contains 15 residues. Germline V CDR1 and CDR2: LGHNA, YSLEER. With 3 bases clipped from V and 0 bases from J, the junction kept 3 bases outside the gene matches.

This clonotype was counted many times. CDR3 loop: CASSPYGFKETQYF. The CDR3 DNA sequence: TGTGCCAGCAGCCCCTACGGCTTTAAAGAGACCCAGTACTTC. The V call is TRBV7-3, the J call TRBJ2-5; D is undetermined. The germline V gene has CDR1 SGHTA and CDR2 FQGTGA. CDR3 length: 14 residues. Trimming removed 5 bases from V and 3 bases from J, with 13 bases in between.

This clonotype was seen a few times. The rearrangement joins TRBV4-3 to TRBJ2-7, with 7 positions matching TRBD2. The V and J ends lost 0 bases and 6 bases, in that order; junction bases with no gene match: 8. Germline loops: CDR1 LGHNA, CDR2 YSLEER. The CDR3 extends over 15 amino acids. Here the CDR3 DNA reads TGCGCCAGCAGCCAAGATCGTAGAGGGAGGGGCGAGCAGTACTTC. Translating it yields CASSQDRRGRGEQYF.

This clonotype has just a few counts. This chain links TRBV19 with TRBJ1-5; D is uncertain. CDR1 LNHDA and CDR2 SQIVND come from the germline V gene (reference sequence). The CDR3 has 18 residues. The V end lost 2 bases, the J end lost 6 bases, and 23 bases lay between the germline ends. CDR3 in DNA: TGTGCCAGTAGTATACGATCCTCAGGTTTCTCACGGATTCAGCCCCAGCATTTT. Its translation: CASSIRSSGFSRIQPQHF. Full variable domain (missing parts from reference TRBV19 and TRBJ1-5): DGGITQSPKYLFRKEGQNVTLSCEQNLNHDAMYWYRQDPGQGLRLIYYSQIVNDFQKGDIAEGYSVSREKKESFPLTVTSAQKNPTAFYLCASSIRSSGFSRIQPQHFGDGTRLSIL.

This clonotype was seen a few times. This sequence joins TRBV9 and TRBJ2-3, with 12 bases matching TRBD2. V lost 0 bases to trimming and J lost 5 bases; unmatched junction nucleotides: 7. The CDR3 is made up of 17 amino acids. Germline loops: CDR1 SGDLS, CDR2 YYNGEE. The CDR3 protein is CASSVGASGGAGDTQYF. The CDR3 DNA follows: TGTGCCAGCAGCGTAGGAGCTAGCGGGGGGGCCGGAGATACGCAGTATTTT.

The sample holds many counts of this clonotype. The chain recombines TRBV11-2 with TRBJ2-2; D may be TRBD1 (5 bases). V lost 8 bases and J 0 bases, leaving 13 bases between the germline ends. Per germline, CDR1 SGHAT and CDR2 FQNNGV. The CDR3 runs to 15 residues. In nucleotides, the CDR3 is TGTGCCAGCCAGTCAGGGCGAACGAACACCGGGGAGCTGTTTTTT. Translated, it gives CASQSGRTNTGELFF. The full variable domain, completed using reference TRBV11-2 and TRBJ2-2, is EAGVAQSPRYKIIEKRQSVAFWCNPISGHATLYWYQQILGQGPKLLIQFQNNGVVDDSQLPKDRFSAERLKGVDSTLKIQPAKLEDSAVYLCASQSGRTNTGELFFGEGSRLTVL.

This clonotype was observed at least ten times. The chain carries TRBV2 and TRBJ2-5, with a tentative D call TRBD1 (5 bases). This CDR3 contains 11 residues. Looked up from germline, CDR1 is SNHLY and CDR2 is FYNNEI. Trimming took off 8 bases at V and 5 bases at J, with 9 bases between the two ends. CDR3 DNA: TGTGCCAGCGGACATGGGGAGACCCAGTACTTC. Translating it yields CASGHGETQYF.

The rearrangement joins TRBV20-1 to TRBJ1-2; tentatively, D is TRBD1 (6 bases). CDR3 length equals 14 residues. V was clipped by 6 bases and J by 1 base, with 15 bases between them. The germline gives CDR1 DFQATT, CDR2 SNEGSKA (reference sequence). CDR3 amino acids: CSAVSGQLNYGYTF. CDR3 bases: TGCAGTGCCGTCTCGGGACAACTTAACTATGGCTACACCTTC.

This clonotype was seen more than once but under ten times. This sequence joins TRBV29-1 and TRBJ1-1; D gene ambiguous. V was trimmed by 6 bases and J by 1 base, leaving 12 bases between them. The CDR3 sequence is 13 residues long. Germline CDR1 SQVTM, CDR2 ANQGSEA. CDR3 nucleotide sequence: TGCAGCGTACAACCCTACAGGAACACTGAAGCTTTCTTT. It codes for CSVQPYRNTEAFF. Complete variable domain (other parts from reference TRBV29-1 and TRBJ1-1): SAVISQKPSRDICQRGTSLTIQCQVDSQVTMMFWYRQQPGQSLTLIATANQGSEATYESGFVIDKFPISRPNLTFSTLTVSNMSPEDSSIYLCSVQPYRNTEAFFGQGTRLTVV.

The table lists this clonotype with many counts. The CDR3 is CASSLHPSPTNYGYTF. CDR3 DNA sequence: TGTGCCAGCAGTTTACATCCTTCTCCAACTAACTATGGCTACACCTTC. The chain carries TRBV27 and TRBJ1-2; no clear D gene. Germline V lookup: CDR1 MNHEY, CDR2 SMNVEV (reference sequence). The CDR3 length is 16 residues. Trimming pared 2 bases from V and 0 bases from J, leaving 13 bases between.

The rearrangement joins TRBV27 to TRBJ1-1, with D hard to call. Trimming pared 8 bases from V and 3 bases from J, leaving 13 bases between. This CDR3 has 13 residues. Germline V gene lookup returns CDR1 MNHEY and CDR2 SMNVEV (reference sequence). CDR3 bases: TGTGCCAGCCTACGTCCTGGGTACACTGAAGCTTTCTTT. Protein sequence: CASLRPGYTEAFF.

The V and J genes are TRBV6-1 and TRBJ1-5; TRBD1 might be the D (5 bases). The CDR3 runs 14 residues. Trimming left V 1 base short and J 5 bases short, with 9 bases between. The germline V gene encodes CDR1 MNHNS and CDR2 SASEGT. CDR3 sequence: CASSEGGGDQPQHF. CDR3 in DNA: TGTGCCAGCAGTGAAGGCGGGGGTGATCAGCCCCAGCATTTT.

In DNA form, the CDR3 reads TGTGCCAGTAGTATGGAGGGGGCGGGCACTGAAGCTTTCTTT. This codes for CASSMEGAGTEAFF. The rearrangement links TRBV19 to TRBJ1-1, with 7 bases that match TRBD1. This CDR3 is built from 14 residues. Germline V gives CDR1 LNHDA, CDR2 SQIVND (reference sequence). With 3 bases clipped from V and 4 bases from J, the junction kept 5 bases outside the gene matches.

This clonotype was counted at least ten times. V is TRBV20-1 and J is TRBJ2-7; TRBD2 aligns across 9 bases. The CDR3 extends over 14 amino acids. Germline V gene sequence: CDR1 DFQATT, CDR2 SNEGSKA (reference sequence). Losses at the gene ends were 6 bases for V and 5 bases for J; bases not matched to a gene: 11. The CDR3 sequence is CSAPLPGTSHEQYF. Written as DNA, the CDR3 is TGCAGTGCCCCCCTACCCGGGACTAGCCACGAGCAGTACTTC.

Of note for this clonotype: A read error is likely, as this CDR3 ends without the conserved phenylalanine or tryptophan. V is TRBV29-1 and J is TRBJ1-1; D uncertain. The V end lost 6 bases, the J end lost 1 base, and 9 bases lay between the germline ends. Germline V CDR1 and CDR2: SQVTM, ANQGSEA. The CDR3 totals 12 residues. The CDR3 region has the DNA TGCAGCGTAACCTCGGGGAACACTGAAGCTTTCCTT. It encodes CSVTSGNTEAFL.

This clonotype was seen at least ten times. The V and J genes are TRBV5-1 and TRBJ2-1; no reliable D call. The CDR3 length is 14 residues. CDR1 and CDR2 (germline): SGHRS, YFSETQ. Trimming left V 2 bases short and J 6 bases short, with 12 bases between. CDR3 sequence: CASSFGPGSNEQFF. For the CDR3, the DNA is TGCGCCAGCAGCTTCGGGCCCGGGTCCAATGAGCAGTTCTTC.

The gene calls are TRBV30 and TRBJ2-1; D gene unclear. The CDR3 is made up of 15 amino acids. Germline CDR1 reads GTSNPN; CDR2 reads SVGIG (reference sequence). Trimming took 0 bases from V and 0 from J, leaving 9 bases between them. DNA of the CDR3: TGTGCCTGGAGTGTAAGGAAGAACTCCTACAATGAGCAGTTCTTC. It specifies CAWSVRKNSYNEQFF.